This T cell receptor beta chain was profiled in a study of cytomegalovirus exposure and HLA in healthy donors. As for the study in general: Clustering assigned 81% of the approximately 400 genotyped donors to the Caucasian-associated ancestry cluster. Broader study findings: Most sequenced TCRs were rare (though some public TCRs occurred in many donors).

The PCR contained 60 Vbeta and 13 Jbeta primers. Measured with immunoSEQ multiplex PCR; TCRdb has only the in-frame clones, and not every one. The sample contains over 150,000 clones, around 78% of which appear only once. This clone was seen more than once but under ten times. What it recognizes is unknown. Every donor was a healthy person donating bone marrow. This CDR3 spans 14 amino acids. CDR1 and CDR2 from the germline V gene are SGHAT and FQNNGV. The V gene lost 1 base and the J gene lost 5 bases, with 11 bases spanning the gap. Sequencing was done on a sample of PBMCs. The rearrangement joins TRBV11-2 to TRBJ2-5, with a weak D call TRBD2 (5 bases). This receptor was obtained from a woman aged 45-60 years in good health and CMV-seropositive. CDR3 in DNA: TGTGCCAGCAGCTTAGGGCGAGGGATGGAGACCCAGTACTTC. Translated, it gives CASSLGRGMETQYF. Drawing the rest from reference TRBV11-2 and TRBJ2-5, the complete variable domain is EAGVAQSPRYKIIEKRQSVAFWCNPISGHATLYWYQQILGQGPKLLIQFQNNGVVDDSQLPKDRFSAERLKGVDSTLKIQPAKLEDSAVYLCASSLGRGMETQYFGPGTRLLVL.